The 16 T cell receptor beta chains in this list originate from one sample, sequenced in a study of OX40 agonist ivuxolimab in advanced cancers. The table came from immunoSEQ multiplex PCR; TCRdb's copy has only in-frame clones and leaves some out. Seen here are about 63,000 clones, about three quarters observed once, and the top ten hold roughly 1.6%. This specimen was CD4+ or CD8+ T cells sorted from blood, taken in a trial of the OX40 agonist ivuxolimab. These receptors all come from an adult with an advanced solid tumor such as melanoma, head and neck, liver or kidney cancer.

This chain joins TRBV11-2 and TRBJ2-2; D is uncertain. Germline V CDR1 and CDR2: SGHAT, FQNNGV. Trimming cost V 2 bases and J 3 bases, with 7 bases left between them. The CDR3 totals 14 residues. CDR3 protein: CASSLKSYTGELFF. The CDR3, as DNA: TGTGCCAGCAGCTTAAAATCCTACACCGGGGAGCTGTTTTTT.

The V gene is TRBV18, the J gene TRBJ2-1; TRBD2 matches at 16 bases. Germline values: CDR1 KGHSH, CDR2 LQKENI. This CDR3 spans 17 amino acids. V was clipped by 0 bases and J by 8 bases; unmatched bases: 4. CDR3 sequence (DNA): TGTGCCAGCTCACCACCGGGACTAGCGGGAGGGACGGATGAGCAGTTCTTC. This translates into CASSPPGLAGGTDEQFF.

The DNA for the CDR3 is TGTGCCTGGGGGGATTTGGGGGGCACAGATACGCAGTATTTT. As protein: CAWGDLGGTDTQYF. The chain joins TRBV30 to TRBJ2-3; D assignment may be TRBD1 or TRBD2 (5 bases each). The CDR3 sequence is 14 residues long. Looked up from germline, CDR1 is GTSNPN and CDR2 is SVGIG (reference sequence). Trimming took 5 bases from V and 1 from J, leaving 13 bases between them. The complete variable domain, with remaining parts taken from reference TRBV30 and TRBJ2-3, reads SQTIHQWPATLVQPVGSPLSLECTVEGTSNPNLYWYRQAAGRGLQLLFYSVGIGQISSEVPQNLSASRPQDRQFILSSKKLLLSDSGFYLCAWGDLGGTDTQYFGPGTRLTVL.

This clone was seen a handful of times. V and J are TRBV18 and TRBJ1-3; D call uncertain. Trimming took 5 bases from V and 8 from J, leaving 10 bases between them. The CDR3 has 12 amino acids. Per the germline V gene, CDR1 is KGHSH and CDR2 is LQKENI. The CDR3 DNA is TGTGCCAGCTCATCCGGACGGGACACCATATATTTT. Its translation: CASSSGRDTIYF.

The V gene is TRBV7-2, the J gene TRBJ2-7, with D perhaps being TRBD1 or TRBD2 (5 bases each). Germline CDR1 is SGHTA and CDR2 is FQGNSA. The CDR3 covers 15 residues. Trimming removed 5 bases at V and 7 bases at J, with 21 bases between. The CDR3 loop is CASSRGDGLLSEQYF. In DNA, the CDR3 is TGTGCCAGCAGCCGTGGGGACGGTCTCCTCTCTGAGCAGTACTTC.

This clone was found once. The chain is built from TRBV28 and TRBJ2-4, with a possible D match to TRBD1 (6 bases). V was clipped by 8 bases and J by 0 bases, with 11 bases between them. Germline lookup yields CDR1 MDHEN and CDR2 SYDVKM. CDR3 size: 14 residues. The CDR3 sequence: CASHEGQAKNIQYF. The CDR3 bases are TGTGCCAGCCACGAGGGACAAGCCAAAAACATTCAGTACTTC. Based on the CDR3 plus reference TRBV28 and TRBJ2-4, the full variable domain is DVKVTQSSRYLVKRTGEKVFLECVQDMDHENMFWYRQDPGLGLRLIYFSYDVKMKEKGDIPEGYSVSREKKERFSLILESASTNQTSMYLCASHEGQAKNIQYFGAGTRLSVL.

This clone was observed once. The V gene is TRBV6-5, the J gene TRBJ1-6, with 8 bases lining up with TRBD1. V shed 6 bases and J 5 bases; nucleotides not matched to a gene: 3. The germline V gene encodes CDR1 MNHEY and CDR2 SVGAGI. This CDR3 spans 14 amino acids. In DNA, the CDR3 is TGTGCCAGCAGGTCGGGACAGGATAATTCACCCCTCCACTTT. Translation gives CASRSGQDNSPLHF.

The rearrangement joins TRBV27 to TRBJ1-2, with a possible D match to TRBD1 (5 bases). This CDR3 contains 14 residues. Per the germline V gene, CDR1 is MNHEY and CDR2 is SMNVEV (reference sequence). The V end was cut by 7 bases, the J end by 4 bases, with 16 bases between. The CDR3 DNA sequence: TGTGCCAGCATCAGACGTCAGGGTAGCTATGGCTACACCTTC. Protein: CASIRRQGSYGYTF.

This clone was seen a handful of times. This chain's CDR3 is CAWSREGGTEAFF. CDR3 nucleotides: TGTGCCTGGAGTAGGGAGGGGGGTACTGAAGCTTTCTTT. The chain couples TRBV30 to TRBJ1-1, with D possibly matching TRBD1 (6 bases). This CDR3 is 13 amino acids long. V dropped 2 bases and J dropped 5 bases, with 12 bases sitting between them. From germline, CDR1 is GTSNPN and CDR2 SVGIG (reference sequence). Looking up the rest from reference TRBV30 and TRBJ1-1 gives the full variable domain: SQTIHQWPATLVQPVGSPLSLECTVEGTSNPNLYWYRQAAGRGLQLLFYSVGIGQISSEVPQNLSASRPQDRQFILSSKKLLLSDSGFYLCAWSREGGTEAFFGQGTRLTVV.

This clone was observed once. The genes are TRBV5-4 and TRBJ2-5, with D perhaps TRBD1 (6 bases). V lost 4 bases to trimming and J lost 3 bases, with 10 bases between them. Germline values: CDR1 SGHNT, CDR2 YYREEE (reference sequence). The CDR3 contains 13 residues. The CDR3 is CASSNRQEETQYF. For the CDR3, the DNA is TGTGCCAGCAGCAATCGACAGGAAGAGACCCAGTACTTC.

The chain couples TRBV10-3 to TRBJ2-7; 9 bases map to TRBD2. Looked up from germline, CDR1 is ENHRY and CDR2 is SYGVKD. The CDR3 is 14 amino acids. The trim removed 10 bases at V and 5 bases at J, leaving 12 bases unmatched. The CDR3 is CATRPLAGMNEQYF. CDR3 nucleotide sequence: TGTGCCACCCGCCCCCTAGCGGGAATGAACGAGCAGTACTTC.

This chain connects TRBV11-2 to TRBJ2-2; D might be TRBD1 or TRBD2, each matching 5 bases. Trimming removed 5 bases from V and 12 bases from J, with 22 bases in between. Germline CDR1 and CDR2: SGHAT and FQNNGV. The CDR3 consists of 15 residues. This CDR3 is CASSRLTGAPGQLFF. The CDR3 DNA reads TGTGCCAGCAGCCGCCTGACTGGCGCACCGGGGCAGCTGTTTTTT.

This sequence joins TRBV11-1 and TRBJ2-2, with 9 bases aligning to TRBD1. Germline loops: CDR1 SGHAT, CDR2 FQDESV (reference sequence). Losses at the gene ends were 4 bases for V and 6 bases for J; bases not matched to a gene: 0. The CDR3 is made up of 13 amino acids. Written as DNA, the CDR3 is TGTGCCAGCAGCTGGGACAGGGCCGGGGAGCTGTTTTTT. It yields the protein CASSWDRAGELFF.

This chain connects TRBV7-9 to TRBJ2-5; no definite D call. The length of the CDR3 is 13 residues. Germline CDR1 and CDR2: SEHNR and FQNEAQ (reference sequence). Trimming pared 3 bases from V and 2 bases from J, leaving 7 bases between. CDR3 sequence reads: CASSFGNQETQYF. In nucleotides, the CDR3 is TGTGCCAGCAGCTTTGGGAATCAAGAGACCCAGTACTTC.

V gene TRBV18 combines with J gene TRBJ1-2; no definite D call. V was clipped by 3 bases and J by 4 bases, with 12 bases between them. Germline V gene sequence: CDR1 KGHSH, CDR2 LQKENI. The CDR3 contains 14 residues. The CDR3 coding sequence is TGTGCCAGCTCACCCAGTATTCCTGGCTATGGCTACACCTTC. Its protein is CASSPSIPGYGYTF.

This clone was found once. Other DNA sequences of this sample code for an identical CDR3. This CDR3 reads CASSLISGPSTDTQYF. DNA for the CDR3: TGTGCCAGCAGCTTAATCAGCGGTCCTAGCACAGATACGCAGTATTTT. The chain joins TRBV7-3 to TRBJ2-3; tentatively, D is TRBD2 (5 bases). The CDR3 sequence is 16 residues long. The germline CDR1 and CDR2 sequences are SGHTA and FQGTGA. V was cut by 1 base and J by 0 bases, with 11 bases left in between.